The following is a TCR beta chain sequence with its context. The data belong to a study of response to subunit inactivated influenza vaccine. The CDR3 is 16 residues long. Germline V CDR1 and CDR2: DFQATT, SNEGSKA (reference sequence). Trimming at V came to 0 bases and at J to 9 bases, leaving 14 bases not matched to a gene. TCRdb reanalysed the RT-PCR reads using MiXCR and keeps one entry per CDR3 protein. The data show roughly 550,000 distinct CDR3 sequences, 20% to 25% seen once. Separately, the same data were catalogued under a study of T cells expressing NK-cell markers. From that report: Generation of TCR beta cDNA was performed by 5'RACE template switching incorporating UMIs.

The rearrangement links TRBV20-1 to TRBJ2-1; 7 bases match TRBD2. The clonotype originates from a middle-aged man who received an inactivated influenza vaccine. The source was CD4+ T cells sorted from PBMCs, collected 12 days after vaccination. CDR3 in amino acids: CSARDNWGGGPLEQFF. The CDR3 bases are TGCAGTGCTAGAGATAATTGGGGGGGAGGGCCTCTTGAGCAGTTCTTC.